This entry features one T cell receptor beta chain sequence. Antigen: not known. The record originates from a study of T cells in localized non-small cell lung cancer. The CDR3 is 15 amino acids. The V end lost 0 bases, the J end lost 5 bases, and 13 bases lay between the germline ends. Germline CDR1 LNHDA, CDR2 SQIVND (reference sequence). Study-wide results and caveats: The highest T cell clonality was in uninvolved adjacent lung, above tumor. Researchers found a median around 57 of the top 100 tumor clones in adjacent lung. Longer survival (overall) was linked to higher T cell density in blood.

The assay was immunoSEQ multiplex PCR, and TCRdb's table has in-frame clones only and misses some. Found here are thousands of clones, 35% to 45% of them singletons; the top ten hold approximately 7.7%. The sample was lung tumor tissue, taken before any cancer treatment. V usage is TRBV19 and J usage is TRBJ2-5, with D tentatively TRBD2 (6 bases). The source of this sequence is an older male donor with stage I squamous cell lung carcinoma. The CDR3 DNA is TGTGCCAGTAGTATAGACGGGTCCGCGGGGGAGACCCAGTACTTC. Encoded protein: CASSIDGSAGETQYF.